This entry concerns a single TCR beta chain. No antigen is known for it. This entry is derived from a study of T cell responses to AZD1222 COVID-19 vaccine. Regarding the study as a whole: Baseline antibody screening turned up just six seropositive AZD1222 recipients. The study reported that nearly half of spike-specific TCRs target unmutated variant regions.

V lost 4 bases, J lost 3 bases, and 18 bases lay in between. The germline V gene has CDR1 SGHTS and CDR2 YDEGEE. CDR3 length equals 16 residues. Libraries were prepared by immunoSEQ multiplex PCR; TCRdb keeps only in-frame clonotypes and omits some of them. In the table there are some 200,000 clones, more than 85% of which are singletons. The TCR originated in an adult in good health. The chain has TRBV5-8 and TRBJ2-3; a weak D match, TRBD1 (5 bases). The starting material was peripheral blood, obtained on day 0 of MenACWY control vaccination. CDR3 loop: CASSPVSLGRTDTQYF. As DNA, the CDR3 is TGTGCCAGCAGCCCTGTCTCCTTGGGGCGTACAGATACGCAGTATTTT.